Presented here are 26 T cell receptor beta chains from one specimen sequenced in a study of T cell responses to AZD1222 COVID-19 vaccine (dated by TCRdb to the early 2020s). This sample's time point label indicates: baseline before first vaccination. The library was built by means of the immunoSEQ multiplex PCR assay. TCRdb took over this immuneACCESS table, retaining in-frame rearrangements with V and J assigned. Such tables are incomplete; in checked studies, under half of the missing clones stem from an unresolved V gene, and the remainder is unexplained. The sample records fewer than 150,000 clones, 87% of which are singletons. The top ten constitute 1.4% to 1.5% of the sample. Source: peripheral blood, taken on day 0 of AZD1222 vaccination. The receptor source for this set is an adult in good health.

CDR3 bases: TGTGCCAGCAGCACTCAACCGGGACAGGGTCCCAATCAGCCCCAGCATTTT. This translates into CASSTQPGQGPNQPQHF. The chain links TRBV5-6 to TRBJ1-5, with 9 bases matching TRBD1. Germline-derived CDR1 and CDR2 are SGHDT and YYEEEE. Trimming took 4 bases from V and 3 from J; bases not matched to a gene: 11. This CDR3 spans 17 amino acids.

This rearrangement joins TRBV3-1 (or the pseudogene TRBV3-2) to TRBJ2-1; D is possibly TRBD1 or TRBD2 (5 bases each). V dropped 0 bases and J dropped 12 bases, with 18 bases sitting between them. The CDR3 is 15 amino acids. Germline values: CDR1 LGHDT, CDR2 YNNKEL (reference sequence). DNA of the CDR3: TGTGCCAGCAGCCAAGATAGTACCGGAACGAGGGGGCAGTTCTTC. It codes for CASSQDSTGTRGQFF.

The chain employs TRBV29-1 and TRBJ1-1; 7 positions match TRBD1. In germline, CDR1 is SQVTM, CDR2 ANQGSEA. Trimming removed 1 base from V and 1 base from J; junction bases left unmatched: 15. The CDR3 loop spans 18 amino acids. CDR3 DNA sequence: TGCAGCGTTGAAGGCTCGAGGGGGCTCCATTGGGCGAACACTGAAGCTTTCTTT. Its protein product is CSVEGSRGLHWANTEAFF.

The chain uses TRBV27 and TRBJ2-5; D is undetermined. Trimming left V 2 bases short and J 2 bases short, with 21 bases between. CDR3 length: 18 amino acids. From germline, CDR1 is MNHEY and CDR2 SMNVEV (reference sequence). CDR3 bases: TGTGCCAGCAGTTTACCCGAAGCTTATTTCAATCGACAAGAGACCCAGTACTTC. It is translated as CASSLPEAYFNRQETQYF.

This clone was seen once. The chain couples TRBV10-3 to TRBJ2-4, with D possibly being TRBD2 (6 bases). Germline V gene lookup returns CDR1 ENHRY and CDR2 SYGVKD. CDR3 length: 13 residues. Trimming removed 0 bases at V and 14 bases at J, with 14 bases between. DNA for the CDR3: TGTGCCATCAGTGAGTCGAACGCGGGGCCAGAGTACTTC. This translates into CAISESNAGPEYF.

The chain employs TRBV4-2 and TRBJ1-1; D uncertain. Trimming pared 8 bases from V and 4 bases from J, leaving 14 bases between. In germline, CDR1 is LGHNA, CDR2 YNFKEQ. The length of the CDR3 is 13 residues. The CDR3 here is CASGEGGRTEAFF. CDR3 nucleotides: TGTGCCAGCGGGGAGGGAGGACGCACTGAAGCTTTCTTT.

V is TRBV5-1 and J is TRBJ2-1; 10 nucleotides line up with TRBD1. V trimming: 2 bases; J trimming: 9 bases; junction bases outside the gene matches: 5. In germline, CDR1 is SGHRS, CDR2 YFSETQ. This CDR3 contains 14 residues. CDR3 nucleotide sequence: TGCGCCAGCAGCTTTAACCGGGACAGGGGTGAGCAGTTCTTC. Its translation: CASSFNRDRGEQFF.

The V gene is TRBV27, the J gene TRBJ2-7; either TRBD1 or TRBD2 may fit D (5 bases each). The germline V gene encodes CDR1 MNHEY and CDR2 SMNVEV (reference sequence). The CDR3 loop spans 16 amino acids. V was cut by 1 base and J by 3 bases, with 16 bases left in between. CDR3 sequence (DNA): TGTGCCAGCAGTTTATTTGGGACCTCGGGCCTCTACGAGCAGTACTTC. As protein: CASSLFGTSGLYEQYF.

J is TRBJ2-2 and V is TRBV30; 9 bases line up with TRBD1. Unmatched junction bases numbered 2, after V lost 2 bases and J lost 4 bases. This CDR3 comprises 14 residues. Germline V CDR1 and CDR2: GTSNPN, SVGIG (reference sequence). CDR3 in DNA: TGTGCCTGGAGTAGACAGGGGGTCACCGGGGAGCTGTTTTTT. As protein: CAWSRQGVTGELFF.

J is TRBJ1-5 and V is TRBV12-3 or TRBV12-4; D remains unclear. The V gene lost 6 bases and the J gene lost 4 bases, with 10 bases spanning the gap. The CDR3 runs 13 residues. This CDR3 reads CASSQGFNQPQHF. In DNA form, the CDR3 reads TGTGCCAGCAGCCAAGGGTTTAATCAGCCCCAGCATTTT.

The chain employs TRBV7-6 and TRBJ1-4, with TRBD1 as a possible D gene (5 bases). The V end lost 3 bases, the J end lost 8 bases, and 22 bases lay between the germline ends. Per the germline V gene, CDR1 is SGHVS and CDR2 is FNYEAQ. The CDR3 totals 17 residues. CDR3 region: CASSFRPQGPNLEKLFF. CDR3 DNA: TGTGCCAGCAGCTTCCGCCCCCAGGGACCTAACCTCGAAAAACTGTTTTTT.

The rearrangement links TRBV15 to TRBJ2-2; D is ambiguous. Per germline, CDR1 LNHNV and CDR2 YYDKDF (reference sequence). There are 15 residues in the CDR3. With 0 bases removed from V and 2 bases from J, the gap between germline ends came to 7 bases. The CDR3 is CATSRDLLNTGELFF. CDR3 bases: TGTGCCACCAGCAGAGATCTCCTAAACACCGGGGAGCTGTTTTTT.

V is TRBV5-5 and J is TRBJ1-6, with a possible D match to TRBD1 (5 bases). V was pared by 4 bases and J by 6 bases, with 17 bases between. Germline CDR1 is SGHKS and CDR2 is YYEKEE (reference sequence). The CDR3 consists of 16 residues. The CDR3 region is CASSVGGSNSNSPLHF. The CDR3 DNA reads as TGTGCCAGCAGCGTGGGGGGGTCTAATAGTAATTCACCCCTCCACTTT.

This clone has only one observation. V gene TRBV9 combines with J gene TRBJ2-1; TRBD2 matches at 8 bases. Trimming removed 4 bases from V and 6 bases from J; junction bases left unmatched: 9. CDR3 length equals 15 residues. Germline CDR1 is SGDLS and CDR2 is YYNGEE. DNA of the CDR3: TGTGCCAGCAGCCAAGGCGGGGGGCCCTCCAATGAGCAGTTCTTC. Its translation is CASSQGGGPSNEQFF.

The chain carries TRBV9 and TRBJ1-6; D remains unclear. The length of the CDR3 is 16 residues. The germline V gene encodes CDR1 SGDLS and CDR2 YYNGEE. Deletions cut 0 bases from V and 11 bases from J, with 18 bases between. The CDR3 DNA is TGTGCCAGCAGCGTAGAAGGAACAGTTAGGTCAGCACCCCTCCACTTT. This translates into CASSVEGTVRSAPLHF.

The chain recombines TRBV6-5 with TRBJ2-7; 10 bases match TRBD2. CDR1 is MNHEY, CDR2 SVGAGI, per germline. The CDR3 has 15 residues. Trimming removed 2 bases from V and 1 base from J; junction bases left unmatched: 2. The CDR3, as DNA: TGTGCCAGCAGTTACAGCGGGGGGGCTTCCTACGAGCAGTACTTC. Its translation is CASSYSGGASYEQYF.

The chain recombines TRBV19 with TRBJ1-1; D is uncertain. V lost 3 bases and J lost 3, with 11 bases in between. Germline V gene sequence: CDR1 LNHDA, CDR2 SQIVND (reference sequence). This CDR3 region has 14 residues. The CDR3 DNA is TGTGCCAGTAGTATCGTTGGTGCGCACACTGAAGCTTTCTTT. Translation gives CASSIVGAHTEAFF.

The rearrangement uses TRBV19 and TRBJ2-1; D remains unclear. There are 14 residues in the CDR3. Trimming left V 4 bases short and J 8 bases short, with 15 bases between. The germline gives CDR1 LNHDA, CDR2 SQIVND (reference sequence). The CDR3 DNA follows: TGTGCCAGTAGTAAGGAGTCTCTAAGGGATGAGCAGTTCTTC. Protein: CASSKESLRDEQFF.

Only one count was recorded for this clone. CDR3 sequence reads: CASGTGLSSGANVLTF. CDR3 nucleotides: TGTGCCAGTGGGACAGGGCTTAGCTCTGGGGCCAACGTCCTGACTTTC. V gene TRBV19 combines with J gene TRBJ2-6; 9 bases align to TRBD1. In germline, CDR1 is LNHDA, CDR2 SQIVND (reference sequence). Unmatched junction bases numbered 5, after V lost 8 bases and J lost 0 bases. The CDR3 has 16 amino acids.

The gene calls are TRBV19 and TRBJ1-5; TRBD1 might be the D (5 bases). V was shortened by 6 bases and J by 3 bases, with 15 bases between the two germline ends. CDR3 length: 15 amino acids. Germline V gene sequence: CDR1 LNHDA, CDR2 SQIVND (reference sequence). CDR3 sequence: CASSWFSGINQPQHF. The CDR3 nucleotides read TGTGCCAGTAGCTGGTTTTCAGGGATCAATCAGCCCCAGCATTTT. Supplemented by reference TRBV19 and TRBJ1-5, the full variable domain reads DGGITQSPKYLFRKEGQNVTLSCEQNLNHDAMYWYRQDPGQGLRLIYYSQIVNDFQKGDIAEGYSVSREKKESFPLTVTSAQKNPTAFYLCASSWFSGINQPQHFGDGTRLSIL.

The chain combines TRBV7-9 with TRBJ1-5; TRBD1 aligns across 7 bases. This CDR3 has 15 amino acids. V was pared by 1 base and J by 4 bases, with 4 bases of the junction left unmatched. From germline, CDR1 is SEHNR and CDR2 FQNEAQ (reference sequence). The CDR3 DNA reads TGTGCCAGCAGCTTAGAGGGGGCCGGAAATCAGCCCCAGCATTTT. Its translation is CASSLEGAGNQPQHF.

This rearrangement joins TRBV10-3 to TRBJ2-2; weak D call: TRBD1 (6 bases). The CDR3 contains 13 residues. Trimming shortened V by 8 bases and J by 5 bases, and 12 bases separated the two germline ends. Germline V lookup: CDR1 ENHRY, CDR2 SYGVKD. The CDR3 spells CAIEPGATGELFF. In DNA form, the CDR3 reads TGTGCCATCGAACCAGGGGCAACCGGGGAGCTGTTTTTT.

This clone was detected only a few times. CDR3 bases: TGTGCCAGCAGCCCGGGACAGGACTATGGCTACACCTTC. It translates to CASSPGQDYGYTF. The chain joins TRBV11-2 to TRBJ1-2, with 8 nucleotides matching TRBD1. Unmatched junction bases numbered 2, after V lost 5 bases and J lost 3 bases. This CDR3 region has 13 residues. In germline, CDR1 is SGHAT, CDR2 FQNNGV.

The chain couples TRBV19 to TRBJ2-7, with a weak D call TRBD1 (5 bases). The V end was cut by 3 bases, the J end by 2 bases, with 14 bases between. Germline V gives CDR1 LNHDA, CDR2 SQIVND (reference sequence). This CDR3 is 15 amino acids long. CDR3 sequence reads: CASSIQSSGPYEQYF. CDR3 coding DNA: TGTGCCAGTAGTATTCAATCTTCAGGGCCCTACGAGCAGTACTTC.

The V and J genes are TRBV28 and TRBJ1-1; D call uncertain. V was shortened by 2 bases and J by 10 bases, with 11 bases between the two germline ends. CDR3 size: 12 residues. Germline-derived CDR1 and CDR2 are MDHEN and SYDVKM. The CDR3: CASSLSATAAFF. The CDR3 region has the DNA TGTGCCAGCAGTTTAAGCGCGACGGCAGCTTTCTTT.

This chain links TRBV6-1 with TRBJ2-5; weak D call: TRBD2 (5 bases). Germline CDR1 MNHNS, CDR2 SASEGT. Trimming removed 3 bases from V and 4 bases from J, with 9 bases in between. The CDR3 is 13 residues long. The CDR3 nucleotides are TGTGCCAGCAGTGACGGGGTGGCAGAGACCCAGTACTTC. Translated, it gives CASSDGVAETQYF.